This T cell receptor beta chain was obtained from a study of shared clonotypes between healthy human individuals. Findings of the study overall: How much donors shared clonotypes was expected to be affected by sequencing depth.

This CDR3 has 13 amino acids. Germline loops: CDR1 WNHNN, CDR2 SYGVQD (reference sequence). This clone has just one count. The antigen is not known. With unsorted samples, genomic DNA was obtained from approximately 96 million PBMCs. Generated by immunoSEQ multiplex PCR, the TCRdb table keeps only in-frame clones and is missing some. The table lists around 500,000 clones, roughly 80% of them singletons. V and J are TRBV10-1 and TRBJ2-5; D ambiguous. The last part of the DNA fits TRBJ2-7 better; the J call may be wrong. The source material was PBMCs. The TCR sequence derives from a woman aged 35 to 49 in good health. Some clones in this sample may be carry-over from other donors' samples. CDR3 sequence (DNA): TGCGCCAGCAGTGAGTCTGGCGCGGACGAGCAGTACTTC. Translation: CASSESGADEQYF.